This entry features one T cell receptor (beta chain) sequence. This entry comes from a study of blood T cell repertoires in COVID-19. Turning to the study itself: The United States, Italy and Spain were the sources of the acute and convalescent COVID-19 samples.

CDR1 is SGHNT and CDR2 is YENEEA in the germline V gene. This CDR3 is 16 amino acids long. V shed 6 bases and J 6 bases; nucleotides not matched to a gene: 16. Authors' processing steps: How many nucleated cells were present was estimated from reference gene primer amplification. Sequencing used immunoSEQ multiplex PCR; TCRdb keeps in-frame clones, though not all of them. Clone size and the V and J calls come from that table; the DNA yielded D and trimming. The sample comprises hundreds of thousands of clones, approximately 84% of which are singletons, and over 1.5% rests with the top ten. Sequencing was done on a sample of peripheral blood. The receptor was derived from an elderly woman with acute or convalescent COVID-19. The V call is TRBV11-3, the J call TRBJ1-2, with 7 nucleotides matching TRBD1. CDR3 amino acids: CASSLPLGQEKNGYTF. The CDR3 DNA follows: TGTGCCAGCAGTTTACCCCTTGGACAGGAAAAGAATGGCTACACCTTC. The full variable domain, rest sourced from reference TRBV11-3 and TRBJ1-2, is EAGVVQSPRYKIIEKKQPVAFWCNPISGHNTLYWYLQNLGQGPELLIRYENEEAVDDSQLPKDRFSAERLKGVDSTLKIQPAELGDSAVYLCASSLPLGQEKNGYTFGSGTRLTVV.